This section outlines one TCR beta chain sequence together with its context. How the authors handled the data: Amplifying reference gene primers gave estimates of nucleated cell counts. Generated by immunoSEQ multiplex PCR, the TCRdb table keeps only in-frame clones and is missing some. From that table come the V and J calls and clone size; the DNA was used to work out D and trimming. The repertoire has 75,000 to 90,000 clones, over 80% of them found once; the top ten carry over 15%. These data belong to a study of blood T cell repertoires in COVID-19. Study details: Samples representing acute and convalescent COVID-19 were sourced from the United States, Italy and Spain. PBMCs, B-cell-depleted T cells, or T cells provided the cDNA or gDNA that made up the material.

The CDR3 has 16 residues. Germline CDR1 reads LNHDA; CDR2 reads SQIVND (reference sequence). The trim removed 4 bases at V and 2 bases at J, leaving 8 bases unmatched. The chain links TRBV19 to TRBJ1-5; 7 bases line up with TRBD1. Specimen: peripheral blood. This TCR came from a man aged 80 or over with active or convalescent COVID-19. The CDR3 reads CASSTQGSAGNQPQHF. DNA of the CDR3: TGTGCCAGTAGTACACAGGGGTCGGCCGGCAATCAGCCCCAGCATTTT.